This T cell receptor beta chain was observed in a study of T cells in localized non-small cell lung cancer. Whole-study findings and limits: Appearances in adjacent lung were noted for a median approximately 61 of the top 100 tumor clones. Owing to sequencing of a solitary tumor region, heterogeneity cannot be discounted. Clonality of T cells reached its maximum in uninvolved adjacent lung, surpassing tumor.

The CDR3 is 14 residues long. V lost 0 bases and J lost 5, with 7 bases in between. Germline V gene lookup returns CDR1 LGHNA and CDR2 YNFKEQ. Remarks on this clone: Antigen unknown.

Using immunoSEQ multiplex PCR, the repertoire was profiled, and TCRdb retains in-frame clones only, with some absent. The sample has roughly 16,000 clones, roughly four fifths seen once; the top ten hold 30%. The chain carries TRBV4-2 and TRBJ1-4, with a possible D match to TRBD1 (5 bases). Here the sequenced sample was peripheral blood, taken before any cancer treatment. The receptor was derived from a male donor aged 60 or over with stage I lung adenocarcinoma. This chain's CDR3 is CASSQEAGNEKLFF. CDR3 bases: TGTGCCAGCAGCCAAGAGGCAGGGAATGAAAAACTGTTTTTT.